This T cell receptor beta chain was sequenced for a study of early stage breast cancer tumors. Germline CDR1 reads LNHNV; CDR2 reads YYDKDF (reference sequence). CDR3 length: 12 residues. V lost 8 bases to trimming and J lost 1 base, with 9 bases between them. Sequencing used immunoSEQ multiplex PCR; TCRdb keeps in-frame clones, though not all of them. The data contain about 9,500 clones, 65% to 70% of them seen just once; the ten biggest clones take up about 7%. The TCR comes from a person aged 45 to 59 with breast cancer. The specimen was breast tumor tissue. V is TRBV15 and J is TRBJ2-7, with D possibly TRBD1 on 6 matching bases. The CDR3 region is CATSTGSYEQYF. The CDR3 DNA sequence: TGTGCCACCTCGACAGGTTCCTACGAGCAGTACTTC.